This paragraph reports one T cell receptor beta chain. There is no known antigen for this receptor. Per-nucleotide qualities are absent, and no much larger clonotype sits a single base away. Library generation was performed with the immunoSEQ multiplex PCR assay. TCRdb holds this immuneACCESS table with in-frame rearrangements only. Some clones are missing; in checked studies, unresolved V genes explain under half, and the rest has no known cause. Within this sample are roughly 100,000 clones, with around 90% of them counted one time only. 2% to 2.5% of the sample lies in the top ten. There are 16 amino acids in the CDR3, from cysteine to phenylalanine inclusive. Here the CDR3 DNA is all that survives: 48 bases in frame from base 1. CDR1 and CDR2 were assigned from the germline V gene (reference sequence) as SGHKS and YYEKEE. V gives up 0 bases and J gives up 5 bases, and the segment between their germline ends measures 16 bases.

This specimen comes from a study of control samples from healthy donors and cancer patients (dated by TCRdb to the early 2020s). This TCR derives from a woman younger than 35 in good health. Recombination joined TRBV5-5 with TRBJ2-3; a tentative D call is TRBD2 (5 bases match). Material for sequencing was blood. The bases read TGTGCCAGCAGCTTGGCGAGGGCCCGAGGTAAAGATACGCAGTATTTT. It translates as CASSLARARGKDTQYF.